The 26 T cell receptor beta chains below come from one sample, sequenced in a study of technical replicates of blood from a handful of donors. Libraries were prepared by immunoSEQ multiplex PCR; TCRdb keeps only in-frame clonotypes and omits some of them. This table holds 75,000 to 85,000 clones, roughly 77% found once. What was sequenced was PBMCs. The source is a human donor in good health. Some clones in this sample may be carry-over from other donors' samples.

The rearrangement joins TRBV27 to TRBJ2-1; 10 positions match TRBD2. The CDR3 sequence is 17 residues long. Per germline, CDR1 MNHEY and CDR2 SMNVEV (reference sequence). Losses at the gene ends were 2 bases for V and 7 bases for J; bases not matched to a gene: 11. This chain's CDR3 is CASSLGLASGSKNEQFF. CDR3 bases: TGTGCCAGCAGTTTAGGTCTAGCTAGCGGGAGTAAGAATGAGCAGTTCTTC.

This sequence joins TRBV29-1 and TRBJ1-1; a possible D gene is TRBD1 (5 bases). Trimming cost V 7 bases and J 5 bases, with 11 bases left between them. The length of the CDR3 is 11 residues. Germline V gene data show CDR1 as SQVTM and CDR2 as ANQGSEA. The CDR3 is CSAGGGTEAFF. The CDR3 DNA sequence: TGCAGCGCTGGGGGAGGGACTGAAGCTTTCTTT. Full variable domain (outside the CDR3, taken from reference TRBV29-1 and TRBJ1-1): SAVISQKPSRDICQRGTSLTIQCQVDSQVTMMFWYRQQPGQSLTLIATANQGSEATYESGFVIDKFPISRPNLTFSTLTVSNMSPEDSSIYLCSAGGGTEAFFGQGTRLTVV.

In this sample, this clone turned up once. This chain joins TRBV5-6 and TRBJ2-7, with D unclear. Germline CDR1 and CDR2: SGHDT and YYEEEE. The CDR3 is made up of 11 amino acids. Trimming shortened V by 3 bases and J by 3 bases, and 4 bases separated the two germline ends. The CDR3 region has the DNA TGTGCCAGCAGCTCAGGCTACGAGCAGTACTTC. Translation: CASSSGYEQYF. Using reference TRBV5-6 and TRBJ2-7 for the parts outside the CDR3, the full variable domain is DAGVTQSPTHLIKTRGQQVTLRCSPKSGHDTVSWYQQALGQGPQFIFQYYEEEERQRGNFPDRFSGHQFPNYSSELNVNALLLGDSALYLCASSSGYEQYFGPGTRLTVT.

This clone showed up just once. This chain joins TRBV30 and TRBJ1-6; tentative D call: TRBD1 (6 bases). The V and J ends lost 5 bases and 0 bases respectively, with 17 bases between them. Germline lookup yields CDR1 GTSNPN and CDR2 SVGIG (reference sequence). The CDR3 spans 17 residues. Written as DNA, the CDR3 is TGTGCCTGGGAACAGGGAAAACTAAGCTCCTATAATTCACCCCTCCACTTT. Its translation is CAWEQGKLSSYNSPLHF.

CDR3 protein: CASRRPGQGHGYTF. CDR3 DNA: TGCGCCAGCAGACGTCCGGGACAGGGACATGGCTACACCTTC. The V and J genes are TRBV4-1 and TRBJ1-2, with 9 bases aligning to TRBD1. This CDR3 is built from 14 residues. Germline V gene sequence: CDR1 MGHRA, CDR2 YSYEKL. Trimming cost V 6 bases and J 6 bases; bases outside gene matches: 8.

The J gene is TRBJ1-1, the V gene TRBV7-9; D gene ambiguous. Between the trimmed V and J ends, which lost 3 bases and 3 bases, there was a span of 11 bases. The CDR3 contains 14 residues. From germline, CDR1 is SEHNR and CDR2 FQNEAQ (reference sequence). The CDR3 reads CASSFSGIYTEAFF. DNA of the CDR3: TGTGCCAGCAGCTTCTCCGGTATATACACTGAAGCTTTCTTT.

J is TRBJ1-1 and V is TRBV6-1, with D maybe TRBD1 (6 bases). The V gene lost 2 bases and the J gene lost 1 base, with 11 bases spanning the gap. Per germline, CDR1 MNHNS and CDR2 SASEGT. This CDR3 is 15 amino acids long. The CDR3 DNA follows: TGTGCCAGCAGTGAAATCTGGACAGCGAACACTGAAGCTTTCTTT. Translated: CASSEIWTANTEAFF.

The V call is TRBV30, the J call TRBJ2-1, with D uncertain. Germline values: CDR1 GTSNPN, CDR2 SVGIG (reference sequence). Between the trimmed V and J ends, which lost 4 bases and 0 bases, there was a span of 13 bases. The CDR3 sequence is 15 residues long. CDR3 protein: CAWIRYGGSYNEQFF. For the CDR3, the DNA is TGTGCCTGGATACGATACGGCGGCTCCTACAATGAGCAGTTCTTC. The full variable domain, with the rest looked up from reference TRBV30 and TRBJ2-1, is SQTIHQWPATLVQPVGSPLSLECTVEGTSNPNLYWYRQAAGRGLQLLFYSVGIGQISSEVPQNLSASRPQDRQFILSSKKLLLSDSGFYLCAWIRYGGSYNEQFFGPGTRLTVL.

The chain employs TRBV30 and TRBJ1-1; unclear D gene. The CDR3 contains 13 residues. The germline gives CDR1 GTSNPN, CDR2 SVGIG (reference sequence). The ends were cut back, 2 bases at V and 5 bases at J, with 12 bases in the middle. The CDR3 region is CAWSLAAGTEAFF. The CDR3 DNA is TGTGCCTGGAGTTTGGCGGCGGGGACTGAAGCTTTCTTT.

In this sample, this clone turned up once. J is TRBJ2-7 and V is TRBV19; TRBD1 matches at 10 bases. The CDR3 covers 15 residues. V shed 4 bases, J shed 2 bases, and the junction held 5 bases outside the gene matches. The germline V gene encodes CDR1 LNHDA and CDR2 SQIVND (reference sequence). This CDR3 is CASSTAGTGAYEQYF. The DNA of the CDR3 is TGTGCCAGTAGTACTGCCGGGACAGGGGCCTACGAGCAGTACTTC.

The chain carries TRBV4-2 and TRBJ2-1; D unresolved. The CDR3 has 14 amino acids. Looked up from germline, CDR1 is LGHNA and CDR2 is YNFKEQ. The V end lost 0 bases, the J end lost 8 bases, and 11 bases lay between the germline ends. The CDR3 loop is CASSQESRVYEQFF. CDR3 nucleotide sequence: TGTGCCAGCAGCCAAGAAAGTCGGGTGTATGAGCAGTTCTTC.

The CDR3 coding sequence is TGTGCCAGCAGTTACTCTTCGCCCAACGGCATTCAGTACTTC. As protein: CASSYSSPNGIQYF. The chain has TRBV6-6 and TRBJ2-4; D not resolved. Germline CDR1 and CDR2: MNHNY and SVGAGI (reference sequence). Deletions cut 0 bases from V and 9 bases from J, with 12 bases between. The CDR3 has 14 amino acids.

This clone occurred once. V usage is TRBV9 and J usage is TRBJ2-3; D gene unclear. The CDR3 runs to 13 residues. From germline, CDR1 is SGDLS and CDR2 YYNGEE. Trimming shortened V by 1 base and J by 3 bases, and 6 bases separated the two germline ends. This chain's CDR3 is CASSVSGTDTQYF. CDR3 sequence (DNA): TGTGCCAGCAGCGTATCCGGGACAGATACGCAGTATTTT. The complete variable domain, with remaining parts taken from reference TRBV9 and TRBJ2-3, reads DSGVTQTPKHLITATGQRVTLRCSPRSGDLSVYWYQQSLDQGLQFLIQYYNGEERAKGNILERFSAQQFPDLHSELNLSSLELGDSALYFCASSVSGTDTQYFGPGTRLTVL.

This rearrangement joins TRBV29-1 to TRBJ1-2; 10 bases are a match to TRBD1. The CDR3 covers 13 residues. V lost 6 bases, J lost 8 bases, and 9 bases stayed unmatched. Germline CDR1 and CDR2: SQVTM and ANQGSEA. The CDR3 bases are TGCAGCGTGGAGCGACAGGGGGCGCAGGGCTACACCTTC. This translates into CSVERQGAQGYTF.

The J gene is TRBJ2-3, the V gene TRBV4-1, with TRBD1 matching over 7 bases. J lost 5 bases, V lost 1 base, and 18 bases had no gene match. Germline assignment: CDR1 MGHRA and CDR2 YSYEKL. CDR3 length: 19 amino acids. This CDR3 is CASSQVALGRDRTLDTQYF. DNA of the CDR3: TGCGCCAGCAGCCAAGTCGCCTTAGGCCGGGACAGAACATTAGATACGCAGTATTTT.

The J gene is TRBJ2-5, the V gene TRBV2; D possibly corresponds to TRBD1 (6 bases). Per germline, CDR1 SNHLY and CDR2 FYNNEI. The length of the CDR3 is 15 residues. Trimming removed 10 bases at V and 3 bases at J, with 21 bases between. CDR3 coding DNA: TGTGCCACCAAGCTGGGTCGGGACAATGAAGAGACCCAGTACTTC. Protein: CATKLGRDNEETQYF.

The V and J genes are TRBV9 and TRBJ1-4, with 9 bases lining up with TRBD1. Per germline, CDR1 SGDLS and CDR2 YYNGEE. Unmatched junction bases numbered 4, after V lost 3 bases and J lost 4 bases. The CDR3 totals 15 residues. The CDR3 DNA follows: TGTGCCAGCAGCGGACAGGGGGAGAATAATGAAAAACTGTTTTTT. It encodes CASSGQGENNEKLFF. The entire variable domain, with the rest obtained from reference TRBV9 and TRBJ1-4, is as follows: DSGVTQTPKHLITATGQRVTLRCSPRSGDLSVYWYQQSLDQGLQFLIQYYNGEERAKGNILERFSAQQFPDLHSELNLSSLELGDSALYFCASSGQGENNEKLFFGSGTQLSVL.

This clone was observed a few times. The V call is TRBV7-9, the J call TRBJ2-7, with a tentative D call TRBD2 (5 bases). The V and J ends lost 5 bases and 9 bases respectively, with 14 bases between them. The CDR3 totals 12 residues. Germline lookup yields CDR1 SEHNR and CDR2 FQNEAQ (reference sequence). The CDR3 loop is CASSQDSFGQYF. CDR3 sequence (DNA): TGTGCCAGCAGCCAGGACTCTTTTGGGCAGTACTTC.

V gene TRBV5-1 combines with J gene TRBJ2-2; 9 nucleotides match TRBD1. Germline V gene lookup returns CDR1 SGHRS and CDR2 YFSETQ. The CDR3 extends over 17 amino acids. The junction had 8 bases not matched to a gene; V was cut back by 5 bases and J by 0 bases. CDR3 nucleotide sequence: TGCGCCAGCAGTTCGGGGACAGGGTACTCGAACACCGGGGAGCTGTTTTTT. It translates to CASSSGTGYSNTGELFF.

This clone was seen a few times. The chain is built from TRBV7-8 and TRBJ1-5; tentative D call: TRBD1 (6 bases). The ends were cut back, 5 bases at V and 7 bases at J, with 12 bases in the middle. CDR3 length: 13 amino acids. CDR1 is SGHVS, CDR2 FQNEAQ, per germline. As DNA, the CDR3 is TGTGCCAGCAGCAACAGGGAGGGACAGCCCCAGCATTTT. Its translation: CASSNREGQPQHF.

This chain links TRBV15 with TRBJ1-5, with 7 bases aligning to TRBD1. The germline V gene encodes CDR1 LNHNV and CDR2 YYDKDF (reference sequence). This CDR3 has 14 amino acids. Trimming at V came to 1 base and at J to 7 bases, leaving 4 bases not matched to a gene. The CDR3 DNA sequence: TGTGCCACCAGCAGAGGAGAACAGGGGCAGCCCCAGCATTTT. It specifies CATSRGEQGQPQHF.

The chain recombines TRBV4-3 with TRBJ2-7; a possible D gene is TRBD2 (6 bases). Trimming removed 0 bases at V and 3 bases at J, with 12 bases between. This CDR3 contains 15 residues. Germline CDR1 reads LGHNA; CDR2 reads YSLEER. The CDR3 sequence is CASSQDLGLIYEQYF. CDR3 nucleotides: TGCGCCAGCAGCCAAGATCTGGGACTGATCTACGAGCAGTACTTC.

A few counts support this clone. V is TRBV19 and J is TRBJ2-3, with 10 bases fitting TRBD1. Germline V gene sequence: CDR1 LNHDA, CDR2 SQIVND (reference sequence). CDR3 size: 14 residues. V lost 6 bases to trimming and J lost 5 bases; unmatched junction nucleotides: 5. CDR3 coding DNA: TGTGCCAGTAGGGGGGACAGGGGAGGAGATACGCAGTATTTT. Protein product: CASRGDRGGDTQYF.

The V and J genes are TRBV13 and TRBJ1-1, with no clear D. V shed 3 bases and J shed 1 base, with 12 bases lying between them. The CDR3 runs to 15 residues. Germline assignment: CDR1 PRHDT and CDR2 FYEKMQ (reference sequence). CDR3: CASSFIARKNTEAFF. The DNA of the CDR3 is TGTGCCAGCAGCTTCATCGCCAGGAAGAACACTGAAGCTTTCTTT.

The CDR3 loop reads CASSQEIAGGNNEQFF. The CDR3 DNA reads as TGTGCCAGCAGCCAAGAAATAGCGGGGGGAAACAATGAGCAGTTCTTC. The chain uses TRBV5-6 and TRBJ2-1; TRBD2 matches at 10 bases. Germline CDR1 reads SGHDT; CDR2 reads YYEEEE. The CDR3 runs to 16 residues. Unmatched junction bases numbered 9, after V lost 4 bases and J lost 5 bases.

V is TRBV28 and J is TRBJ1-2, with a tentative D call TRBD1 (5 bases). Trimming shortened V by 6 bases and J by 5 bases, and 13 bases separated the two germline ends. Germline CDR1 MDHEN, CDR2 SYDVKM. This CDR3 contains 13 residues. Here the CDR3 reads CASRSQGLYGYTF. DNA for the CDR3: TGTGCCAGCAGATCCCAGGGCCTTTATGGCTACACCTTC.